This TCR beta chain was sequenced in a study of beta chain features in type 1 diabetes. Study-level information: The number of sorted cells examined across all samples was around 98 million.

Expressed TCRB transcripts were sequenced after all isolated RNA was converted to cDNA. TCRdb's copy holds only in-frame clones and misses some; the assay was immunoSEQ multiplex PCR. Of around 130,000 clones in the sample, about 10% were seen once. Notes on this clone: Its target is not known.

This CDR3 spans 13 amino acids. Germline V CDR1 and CDR2: SGHAT, FQDESV (reference sequence). The ends were cut back, 5 bases at V and 2 bases at J, with 7 bases in the middle. The study, taken as a whole, reports: All four CD4+ subsets from Type 1 diabetes patients carried moderately but significantly shorter TCRB CDR3s. Highly expressing activated T cells could be over-counted with a cDNA template.

CD45RO/CCR7/CD25/CD127/CD95/CD27 sorting isolated CD4+ naive, central memory, regulatory and stem cell-like memory cells. J is TRBJ1-3 and V is TRBV11-1; D might be TRBD1 (5 bases). Input material: central memory CD4+ T cells from blood. The sequence derives from a man aged 25-40 years with type 1 diabetes. CDR3 nucleotide sequence: TGTGCCAGCAGCGTGACAGCTGGAAACACCATATATTTT. Translating gives CASSVTAGNTIYF.